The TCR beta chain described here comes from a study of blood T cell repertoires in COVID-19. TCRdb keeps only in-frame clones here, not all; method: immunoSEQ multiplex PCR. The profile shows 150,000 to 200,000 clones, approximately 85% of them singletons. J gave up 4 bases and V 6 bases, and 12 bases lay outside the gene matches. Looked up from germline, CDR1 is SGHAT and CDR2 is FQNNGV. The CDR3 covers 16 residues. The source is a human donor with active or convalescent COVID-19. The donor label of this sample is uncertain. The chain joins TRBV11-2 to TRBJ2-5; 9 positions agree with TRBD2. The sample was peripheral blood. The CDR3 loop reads CASRGLGGRAGETQYF. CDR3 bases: TGTGCCAGCAGGGGACTCGGCGGGAGGGCCGGAGAGACCCAGTACTTC.